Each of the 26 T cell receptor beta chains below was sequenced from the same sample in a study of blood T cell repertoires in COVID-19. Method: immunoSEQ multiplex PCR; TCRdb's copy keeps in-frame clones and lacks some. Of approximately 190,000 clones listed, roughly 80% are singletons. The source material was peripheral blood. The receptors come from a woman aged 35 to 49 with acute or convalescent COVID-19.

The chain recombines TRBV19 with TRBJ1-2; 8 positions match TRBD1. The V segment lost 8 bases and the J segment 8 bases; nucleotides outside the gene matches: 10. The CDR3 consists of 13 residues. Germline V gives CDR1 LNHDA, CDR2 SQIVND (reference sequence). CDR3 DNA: TGTGCCAGTGACCCCGGGACAGGATCCGGCTACACCTTC. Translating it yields CASDPGTGSGYTF.

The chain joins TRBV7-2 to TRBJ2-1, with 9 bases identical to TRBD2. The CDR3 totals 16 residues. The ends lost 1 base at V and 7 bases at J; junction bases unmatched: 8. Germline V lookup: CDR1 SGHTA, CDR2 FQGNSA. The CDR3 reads CASSLGLAGAVNEQFF. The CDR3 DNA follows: TGTGCCAGCAGCTTAGGGTTAGCGGGAGCTGTAAATGAGCAGTTCTTC.

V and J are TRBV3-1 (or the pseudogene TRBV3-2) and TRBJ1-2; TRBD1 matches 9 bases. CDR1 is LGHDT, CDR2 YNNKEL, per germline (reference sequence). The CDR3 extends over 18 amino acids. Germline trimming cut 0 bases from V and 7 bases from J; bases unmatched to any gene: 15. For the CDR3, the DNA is TGTGCCAGCAGCCAAGACTCCCAACCGGGACAGGGATCTTCTGGCTACACCTTC. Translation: CASSQDSQPGQGSSGYTF.

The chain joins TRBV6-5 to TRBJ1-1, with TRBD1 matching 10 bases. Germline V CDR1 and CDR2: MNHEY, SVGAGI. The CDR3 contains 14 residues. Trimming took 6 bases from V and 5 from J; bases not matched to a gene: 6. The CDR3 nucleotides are TGTGCCAGCAGCGGACAGGGGGTTTGGACTGAAGCTTTCTTT. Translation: CASSGQGVWTEAFF.

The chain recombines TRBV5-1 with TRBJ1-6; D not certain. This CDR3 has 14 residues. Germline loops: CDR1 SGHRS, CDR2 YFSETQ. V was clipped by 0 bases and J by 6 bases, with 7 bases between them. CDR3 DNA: TGCGCCAGCAGCTTGGTGGGAGCTAATTCACCCCTCCACTTT. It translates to CASSLVGANSPLHF. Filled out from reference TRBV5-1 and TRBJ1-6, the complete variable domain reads KAGVTQTPRYLIKTRGQQVTLSCSPISGHRSVSWYQQTPGQGLQFLFEYFSETQRNKGNFPGRFSGRQFSNSRSEMNVSTLELGDSALYLCASSLVGANSPLHFGNGTRLTVT.

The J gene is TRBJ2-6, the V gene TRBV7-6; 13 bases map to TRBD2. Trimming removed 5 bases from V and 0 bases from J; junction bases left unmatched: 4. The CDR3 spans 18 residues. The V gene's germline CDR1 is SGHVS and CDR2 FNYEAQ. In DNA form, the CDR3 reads TGTGCCAGCAGCCGGACTAGCGGGGGATTCTCTGGGGCCAACGTCCTGACTTTC. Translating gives CASSRTSGGFSGANVLTF.

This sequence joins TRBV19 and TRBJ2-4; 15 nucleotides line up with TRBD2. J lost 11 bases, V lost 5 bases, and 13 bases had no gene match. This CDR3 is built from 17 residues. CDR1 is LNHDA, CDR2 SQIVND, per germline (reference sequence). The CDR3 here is CASSHGGTSGRPLVQYF. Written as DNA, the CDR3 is TGTGCCAGTAGTCACGGCGGGACTAGCGGGAGGCCGCTGGTTCAGTACTTC.

CDR3 region: CASSWRDRGPYEQYF. The CDR3 region has the DNA TGTGCCAGCAGCTGGCGGGACAGGGGCCCCTACGAGCAGTACTTC. The chain uses TRBV5-6 and TRBJ2-7, with 10 bases that match TRBD1. V lost 3 bases to trimming and J lost 2 bases; unmatched junction nucleotides: 5. CDR3 length: 15 amino acids. CDR1 and CDR2 (germline): SGHDT, YYEEEE.

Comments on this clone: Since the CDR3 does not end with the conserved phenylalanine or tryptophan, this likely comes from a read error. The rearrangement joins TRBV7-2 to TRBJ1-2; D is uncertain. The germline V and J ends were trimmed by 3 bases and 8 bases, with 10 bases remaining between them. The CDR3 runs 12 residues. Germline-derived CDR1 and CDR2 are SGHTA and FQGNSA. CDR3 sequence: CASSFYVGGYTS. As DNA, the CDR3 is TGTGCCAGCAGCTTTTATGTCGGCGGCTACACCTCC.

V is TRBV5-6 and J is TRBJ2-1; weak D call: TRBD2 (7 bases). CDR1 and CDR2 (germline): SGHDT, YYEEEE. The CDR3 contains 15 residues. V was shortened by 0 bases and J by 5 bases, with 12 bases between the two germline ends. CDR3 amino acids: CASSLVGGLNNEQFF. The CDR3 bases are TGTGCCAGCAGCTTGGTGGGGGGGCTTAACAATGAGCAGTTCTTC.

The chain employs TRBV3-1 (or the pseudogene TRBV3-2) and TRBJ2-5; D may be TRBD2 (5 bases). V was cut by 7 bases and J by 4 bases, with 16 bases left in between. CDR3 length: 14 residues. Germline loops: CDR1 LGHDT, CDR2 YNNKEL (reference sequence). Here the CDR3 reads CASMNPGSRETQYF. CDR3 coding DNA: TGTGCCAGCATGAACCCGGGATCCAGAGAGACCCAGTACTTC.

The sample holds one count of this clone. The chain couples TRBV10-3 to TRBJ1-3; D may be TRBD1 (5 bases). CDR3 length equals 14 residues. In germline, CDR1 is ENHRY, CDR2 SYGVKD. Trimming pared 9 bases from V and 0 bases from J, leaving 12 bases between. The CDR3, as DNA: TGTGCCATAAATACAGGCTTCTCTGGAAACACCATATATTTT. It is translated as CAINTGFSGNTIYF.

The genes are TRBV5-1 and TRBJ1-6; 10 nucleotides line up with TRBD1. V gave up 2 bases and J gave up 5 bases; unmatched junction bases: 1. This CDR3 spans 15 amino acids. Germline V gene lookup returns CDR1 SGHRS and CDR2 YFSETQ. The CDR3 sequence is CASSFGTGDNSPLHF. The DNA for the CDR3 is TGCGCCAGCAGCTTTGGGACAGGGGATAATTCACCCCTCCACTTT. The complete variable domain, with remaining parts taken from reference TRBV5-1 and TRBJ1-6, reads KAGVTQTPRYLIKTRGQQVTLSCSPISGHRSVSWYQQTPGQGLQFLFEYFSETQRNKGNFPGRFSGRQFSNSRSEMNVSTLELGDSALYLCASSFGTGDNSPLHFGNGTRLTVT.

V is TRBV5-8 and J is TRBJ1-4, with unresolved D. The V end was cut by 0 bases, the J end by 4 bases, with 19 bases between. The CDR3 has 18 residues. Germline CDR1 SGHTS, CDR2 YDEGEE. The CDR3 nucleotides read TGTGCCAGCAGCTTGGAAGGAGGGTCGAAACCCAATAATGAAAAACTGTTTTTT. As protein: CASSLEGGSKPNNEKLFF.

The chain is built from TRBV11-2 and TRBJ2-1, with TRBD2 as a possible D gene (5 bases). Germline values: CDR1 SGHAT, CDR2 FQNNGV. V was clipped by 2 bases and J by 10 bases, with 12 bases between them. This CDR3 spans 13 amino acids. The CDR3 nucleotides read TGTGCCAGCAGCTTAAGTCTAGCAGTAGAGCAGTTCTTC. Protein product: CASSLSLAVEQFF.

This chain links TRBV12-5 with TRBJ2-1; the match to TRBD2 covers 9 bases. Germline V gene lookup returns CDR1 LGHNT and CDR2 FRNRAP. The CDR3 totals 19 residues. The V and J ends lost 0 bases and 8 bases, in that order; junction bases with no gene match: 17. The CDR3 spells CASGLVVSGRMNWAHEQFF. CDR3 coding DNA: TGTGCTAGTGGTTTGGTTGTTAGCGGGAGAATGAATTGGGCCCATGAGCAGTTCTTC.

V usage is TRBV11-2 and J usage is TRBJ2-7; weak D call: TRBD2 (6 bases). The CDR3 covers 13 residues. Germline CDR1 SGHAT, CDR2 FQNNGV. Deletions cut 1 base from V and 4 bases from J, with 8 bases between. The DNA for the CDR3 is TGTGCCAGCAGCTTAGGGCGGGGTTACGAGCAGTACTTC. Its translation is CASSLGRGYEQYF.

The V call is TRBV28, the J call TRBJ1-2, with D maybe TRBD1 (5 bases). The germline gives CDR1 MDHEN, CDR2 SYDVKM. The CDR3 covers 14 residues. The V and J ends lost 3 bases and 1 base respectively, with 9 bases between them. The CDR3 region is CASSFGGGNYGYTF. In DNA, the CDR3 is TGTGCCAGCAGTTTTGGGGGGGGTAACTATGGCTACACCTTC.

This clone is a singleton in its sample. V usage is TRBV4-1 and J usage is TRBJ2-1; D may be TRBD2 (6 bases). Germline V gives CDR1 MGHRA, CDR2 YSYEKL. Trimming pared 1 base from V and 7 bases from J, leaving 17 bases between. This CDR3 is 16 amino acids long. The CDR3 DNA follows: TGCGCCAGCAGCCAAGTTATCGAGCGGGTGGTTAATGAGCAGTTCTTC. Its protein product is CASSQVIERVVNEQFF.

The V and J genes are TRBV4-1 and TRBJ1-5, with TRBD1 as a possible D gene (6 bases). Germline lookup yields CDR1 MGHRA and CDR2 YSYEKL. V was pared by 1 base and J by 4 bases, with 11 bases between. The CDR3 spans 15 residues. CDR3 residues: CASSQADSYNQPQHF. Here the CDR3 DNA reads TGCGCCAGCAGCCAAGCGGACAGCTATAATCAGCCCCAGCATTTT.

The CDR3 DNA is TGCAGTGCAACCATTCGGGAGCAGTACTTC. Amino acids: CSATIREQYF. V gene TRBV20-1 combines with J gene TRBJ2-7; unclear D gene. With 6 bases removed from V and 7 bases from J, the gap between germline ends came to 10 bases. Germline-derived CDR1 and CDR2 are DFQATT and SNEGSKA (reference sequence). The CDR3 has 10 amino acids.

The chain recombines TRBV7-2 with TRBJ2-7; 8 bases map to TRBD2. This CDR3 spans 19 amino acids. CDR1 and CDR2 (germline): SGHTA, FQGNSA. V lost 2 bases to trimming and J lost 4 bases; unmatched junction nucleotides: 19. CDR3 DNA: TGTGCCAGCAGCTTACGACTAGCGACCAGAGGCGAACGCCCTTACGAGCAGTACTTC. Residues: CASSLRLATRGERPYEQYF.

Here the CDR3 reads CASSLFPEVSQPQHF. The CDR3 region has the DNA TGTGCCAGCAGCTTATTCCCCGAGGTTAGCCAGCCCCAGCATTTT. The chain carries TRBV7-2 and TRBJ1-5; D is uncertain. There are 15 residues in the CDR3. In germline, CDR1 is SGHTA, CDR2 FQGNSA. Trimming removed 2 bases at V and 7 bases at J, with 15 bases between.

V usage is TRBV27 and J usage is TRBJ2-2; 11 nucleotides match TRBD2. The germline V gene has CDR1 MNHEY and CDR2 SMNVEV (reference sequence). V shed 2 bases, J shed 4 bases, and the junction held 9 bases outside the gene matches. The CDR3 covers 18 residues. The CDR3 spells CASSLPAIAGGPTGELFF. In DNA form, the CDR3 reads TGTGCCAGCAGTTTACCCGCGATAGCGGGGGGGCCCACCGGGGAGCTGTTTTTT.

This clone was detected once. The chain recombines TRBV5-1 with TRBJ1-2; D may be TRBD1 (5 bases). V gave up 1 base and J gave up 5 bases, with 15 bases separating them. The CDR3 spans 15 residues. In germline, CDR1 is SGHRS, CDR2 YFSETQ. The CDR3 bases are TGCGCCAGCAGCTTGCAAGGAGGGGAGGTTTATGGCTACACCTTC. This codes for CASSLQGGEVYGYTF. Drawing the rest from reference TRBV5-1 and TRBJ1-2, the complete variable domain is KAGVTQTPRYLIKTRGQQVTLSCSPISGHRSVSWYQQTPGQGLQFLFEYFSETQRNKGNFPGRFSGRQFSNSRSEMNVSTLELGDSALYLCASSLQGGEVYGYTFGSGTRLTVV.

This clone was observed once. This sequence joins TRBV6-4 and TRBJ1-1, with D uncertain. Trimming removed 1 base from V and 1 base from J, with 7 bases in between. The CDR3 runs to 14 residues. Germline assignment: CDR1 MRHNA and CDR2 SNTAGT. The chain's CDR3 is CASSDWPQNTEAFF. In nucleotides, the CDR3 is TGTGCCAGCAGTGACTGGCCCCAGAACACTGAAGCTTTCTTT.